The rows below give T cell receptor beta chains drawn from one sample of a study of cytotoxic CD8 clonotypes in ibrutinib-treated CLL. The protocol was immunoSEQ multiplex PCR, while the TCRdb copy is restricted to in-frame clones and leaves out a portion. The sample records approximately 84,000 clones, about 85% being singletons. The sample in question was PBMCs, obtained after 12 months of ibrutinib treatment. The receptor source for this set is a human donor with chronic lymphocytic leukemia. The CDR3 runs from the conserved cysteine through the conserved F or W. Each record gives: CDR3 DNA, CDR3 protein, clone size, V gene, D gene, J gene. D genes are given only for firm matches. Not all rows give a size; the values are once, few, many and, for expanded clones, a class.

TGTGCCAGCAGCCGACTAGCGGGCGAGCAGTACTTC	CASSRLAGEQYF	.	TRBV27	TRBD2	TRBJ2-7
TGTGCCAGCAGTCCCCCGGGAGGGGGCTCCTACGAGCAGTACTTC	CASSPPGGGSYEQYF	once	TRBV6-6	TRBD2	TRBJ2-7
TGTGCCAGCAGAGAGACTAGCGGGAAGCCCGAGCAGTACTTC	CASRETSGKPEQYF	.	TRBV7-2	TRBD2	TRBJ2-7
TGTGCCAGCAGTTTACAGGGGGTCGGCTATGGCTACACCTTC	CASSLQGVGYGYTF	.	TRBV28	TRBD1	TRBJ1-2
TGTGCCACCAGCAGAGGCGACGGATCCCATCAGCCCCAGCATTTT	CATSRGDGSHQPQHF	.	TRBV15	.	TRBJ1-5
TGTGCCAGCAGTCAACCCCTCTACGCCCAGGGAAATTCACCCCTCCACTTT	CASSQPLYAQGNSPLHF	.	TRBV27	.	TRBJ1-6
TGTGCCAGCAGTGAAGGTCCTTCCTACGAGCAGTACTTC	CASSEGPSYEQYF	.	TRBV6-1	.	TRBJ2-7
TGTGCCAGCAGCTGGGGGGGACACAGCTCCTACGAGCAGTACTTC	CASSWGGHSSYEQYF	few	TRBV27	.	TRBJ2-7
TGTGCCAGCAGCTGGACGGGACAGGCGAGCACCGGGGAGCTGTTTTTT	CASSWTGQASTGELFF	.	TRBV7-6	TRBD1	TRBJ2-2
TGTGCCAGCAGTTTGACGCTAGCGGGGGAATTGAACACCGGGGAGCTGTTTTTT	CASSLTLAGELNTGELFF	.	TRBV27	TRBD2	TRBJ2-2
TGTGCCAGCAGCATCGGGACAGCCAACATCCACAATCAGCCCCAGCATTTT	CASSIGTANIHNQPQHF	.	TRBV7-8	TRBD1	TRBJ1-5
TGTGCCAGCACCACCTCTGGGGCCAACGTCCTGACTTTC	CASTTSGANVLTF	.	TRBV7-9	.	TRBJ2-6
TGTGCCAGCAGTTCCCCCCTAGCGGGAGGGGACGAGCAGTACTTC	CASSSPLAGGDEQYF	.	TRBV6-5	TRBD2	TRBJ2-7
TGTGCCAGCAGCTTAGCCCCGGACTTTCCCGAGCAGTACTTC	CASSLAPDFPEQYF	.	TRBV11-2	.	TRBJ2-7
TGTGCCAGCAGCTTAGCGCGGGACAACATTCAGTACTTC	CASSLARDNIQYF	.	TRBV7-2	.	TRBJ2-4
TGTGCCAGCCCGGACAGGGCGGACACCGGGGAGCTGTTTTTT	CASPDRADTGELFF	.	TRBV11-2	TRBD1	TRBJ2-2
TGTGCCAGCAGCCCCGCAGCAGATGCGAACACCGGGGAGCTGTTTTTT	CASSPAADANTGELFF	.	TRBV11-3	.	TRBJ2-2
TGCGCCAGCAGCGCGGGACAGGGAGGCACTGAAGCTTTCTTT	CASSAGQGGTEAFF	.	TRBV5-1	TRBD1	TRBJ1-1
TGTGCCAGCAGTGAAGGGGACTACGAGCAGTACTTC	CASSEGDYEQYF	.	TRBV2	.	TRBJ2-7
TGTGCCAGCACGAGAGGGGACGGCTACACCTTC	CASTRGDGYTF	.	TRBV6-5	.	TRBJ1-2
TGTGCCTGGAGTGTAGGGTCCTATAATTCACCCCTCCACTTT	CAWSVGSYNSPLHF	.	TRBV30	.	TRBJ1-6
TGTGCCAGTAGTCCGACCCGGTGGGCGGGTAACACCGGGGAGCTGTTTTTT	CASSPTRWAGNTGELFF	.	TRBV19	.	TRBJ2-2
TGTGCCAGCAGCACACCCCCAGAGTACGAGCAGTACTTC	CASSTPPEYEQYF	once	TRBV9	.	TRBJ2-7
TGTGCCAGCAAGGCAGGGGAGTCCTACAATGAGCAGTTCTTC	CASKAGESYNEQFF	.	TRBV6-6	.	TRBJ2-1
TGTGCCAGCAGGGGGCTTGGCTATGGCTACACCTTC	CASRGLGYGYTF	.	TRBV27	.	TRBJ1-2
TGTGCCAGCTCACCTGGGGCTAGAGTCGGTGAGCAGTTCTTC	CASSPGARVGEQFF	.	TRBV18	.	TRBJ2-1
TGTGCCAGCAGTTACTCGGGGGGCCGGGGGAATGAGCAGTTCTTC	CASSYSGGRGNEQFF	.	TRBV6-6	.	TRBJ2-1
TGCGCCAGCAGCCCCCGAGCGGGAGGGCCGTCGTTGGAGCAGTACTTC	CASSPRAGGPSLEQYF	.	TRBV5-1	TRBD2	TRBJ2-5
TGTGCCAGCAGCTTGGCCCCTAGGACTAGCCGACCCTACGAGCAGTACTTC	CASSLAPRTSRPYEQYF	.	TRBV7-2	TRBD2	TRBJ2-7
TGTGCCAGCAGCGTAGATGGGGCAGGCGTGGCAGATACGCAGTATTTT	CASSVDGAGVADTQYF	.	TRBV9	.	TRBJ2-3
TGTGCCACCGGGGGTCGGACAGACTATGGCTACACCTTC	CATGGRTDYGYTF	.	TRBV7-2	.	TRBJ1-2
TGTGCCAGCAGCTTTAGGGGCGGCAGGGCGGCCCCAGATACGCAGTATTTT	CASSFRGGRAAPDTQYF	.	TRBV11-2	.	TRBJ2-3
TGTGCCATCAGACCGACAGGGGTCTACGAGCAGTACTTC	CAIRPTGVYEQYF	.	TRBV10-3	TRBD1	TRBJ2-7
TGTGCCAGCTCCGGGGCTGGGGCAGGGTACGAGCAGTACTTC	CASSGAGAGYEQYF	.	TRBV25-1	.	TRBJ2-7
TGTGCCAGCAGTTACTCGGGGCAGGAGAGCCCCATTTTGGACTTC	CASSYSGQESPILDF	once	TRBV6-6	.	TRBJ2-7
TGTGCCAGTACCCGGGACAACTATTCCCATCAGCCCCAGCATTTT	CASTRDNYSHQPQHF	.	TRBV19	.	TRBJ1-5
TGTGCCAGCAGTCCCCCTGGGGGAGGGGTCCCAACTAACTATGGCTACACCTTC	CASSPPGGGVPTNYGYTF	.	TRBV28	.	TRBJ1-2
TGTGCCAGCAGCATACTCCCAGGGGGAGATACGCAGTATTTT	CASSILPGGDTQYF	once	TRBV11-2	TRBD1	TRBJ2-3
TGTGCCAGCAGTCCCCAGGGACTAGCGGGATTTATCGAGCAGTACTTC	CASSPQGLAGFIEQYF	.	TRBV28	TRBD2	TRBJ2-7
TGTGCCAGCAGCGTAGATGGGGGGGTCGACTATGGCTACACCTTC	CASSVDGGVDYGYTF	once	TRBV9	.	TRBJ1-2
TGTGCCAGCTCGCCCAGAGACAACTACGAGCAGTACTTC	CASSPRDNYEQYF	.	TRBV18	.	TRBJ2-7
TGTGCCATCAGTCAGACAGCCGGGGGGTCCTACAATGAGCAGTTCTTC	CAISQTAGGSYNEQFF	.	TRBV10-3	TRBD2	TRBJ2-1
TGTGCCAGCAGCTTGGGGGGGGGCACAGATACGCAGTATTTT	CASSLGGGTDTQYF	few	TRBV5-4	.	TRBJ2-3
TGTGCCAGCAGCCAGCAGGGGAGGGACACCATATATTTT	CASSQQGRDTIYF	.	TRBV7-2	.	TRBJ1-3